This T cell receptor (beta chain) was found in a study of T cells in Graves' hyperthyroidism and ophthalmopathy. Findings and caveats of the study: A median around six months before onset, the model predicted ophthalmopathy. Blood also held most thyroid clonotypes expanded beyond 0.001.

Diagnostic decisions used clinical symptoms, serum thyroxine and TRAb, thyroid ultrasound and orbital computed tomography. The germline gives CDR1 SEHNR, CDR2 FQNEAQ (reference sequence). The V end lost 3 bases, the J end lost 0 bases, and 16 bases lay between the germline ends. This CDR3 contains 17 residues. This clonotype was detected many times. Its antigen is not identified. Researchers amplified the TCR beta CDR3 regions from RNA transcripts. The study used the HTBI primer set for a first-round RT-PCR of the TCR CDR3. TCRdb reprocessed the multiplex PCR reads with MiXCR, giving one entry per CDR3 protein. The table records around 440,000 distinct CDR3 sequences, 15% to 18% of them present only once.

The chain links TRBV7-9 to TRBJ2-3; D is uncertain. The origin of this receptor is a woman under 30 with Graves' hyperthyroidism. The sample consisted of blood. CDR3 nucleotides: TGTGCCAGCAGCTTCCCCATCCCTGCTGGGAGCACAGATACGCAGTATTTT. It is translated as CASSFPIPAGSTDTQYF.